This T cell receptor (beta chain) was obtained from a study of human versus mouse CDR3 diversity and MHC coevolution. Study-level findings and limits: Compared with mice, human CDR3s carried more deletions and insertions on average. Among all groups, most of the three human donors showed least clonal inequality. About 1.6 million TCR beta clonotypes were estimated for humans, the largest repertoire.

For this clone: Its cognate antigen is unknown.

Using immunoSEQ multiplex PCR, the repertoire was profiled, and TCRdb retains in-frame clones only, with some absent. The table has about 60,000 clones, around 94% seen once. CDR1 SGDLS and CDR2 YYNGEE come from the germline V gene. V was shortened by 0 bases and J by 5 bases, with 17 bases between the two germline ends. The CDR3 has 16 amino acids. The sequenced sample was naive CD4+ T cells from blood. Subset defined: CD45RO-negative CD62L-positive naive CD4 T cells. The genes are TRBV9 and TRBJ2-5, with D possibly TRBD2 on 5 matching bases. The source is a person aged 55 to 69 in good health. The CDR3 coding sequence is TGTGCCAGCAGCGTAGAGTTCAGAGAGGGTCTGGAGACCCAGTACTTC. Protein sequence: CASSVEFREGLETQYF.